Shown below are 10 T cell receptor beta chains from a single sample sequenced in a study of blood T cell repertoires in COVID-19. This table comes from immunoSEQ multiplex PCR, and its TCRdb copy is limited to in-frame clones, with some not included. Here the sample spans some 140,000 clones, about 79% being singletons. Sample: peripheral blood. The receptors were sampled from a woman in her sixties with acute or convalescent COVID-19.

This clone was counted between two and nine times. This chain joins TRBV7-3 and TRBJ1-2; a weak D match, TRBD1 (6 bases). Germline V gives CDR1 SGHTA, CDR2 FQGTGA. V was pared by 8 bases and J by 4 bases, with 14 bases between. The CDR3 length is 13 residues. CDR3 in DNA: TGTGCCAGCGTAGGGGGACGGTTCTATGGCTACACCTTC. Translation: CASVGGRFYGYTF.

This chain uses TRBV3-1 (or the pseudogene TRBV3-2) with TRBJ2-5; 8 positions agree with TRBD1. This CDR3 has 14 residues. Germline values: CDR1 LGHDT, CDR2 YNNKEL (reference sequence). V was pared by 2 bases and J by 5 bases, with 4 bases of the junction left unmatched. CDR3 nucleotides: TGTGCCAGCAGCCAACAGGGGGCCGGGGAGACCCAGTACTTC. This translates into CASSQQGAGETQYF.

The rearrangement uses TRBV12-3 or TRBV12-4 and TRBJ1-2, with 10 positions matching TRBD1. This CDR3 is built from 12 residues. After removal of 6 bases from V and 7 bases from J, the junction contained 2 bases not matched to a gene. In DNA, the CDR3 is TGTGCCAGCAGGCGGACAGGGGGTGGCTACACCTTC. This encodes CASRRTGGGYTF.

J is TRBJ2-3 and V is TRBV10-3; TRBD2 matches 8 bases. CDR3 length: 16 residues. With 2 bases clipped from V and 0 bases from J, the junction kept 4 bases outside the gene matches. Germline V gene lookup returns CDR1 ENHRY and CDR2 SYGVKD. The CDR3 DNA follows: TGTGCCATCAGTGAGGGCATAGCGGGGAGCACAGATACGCAGTATTTT. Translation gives CAISEGIAGSTDTQYF.

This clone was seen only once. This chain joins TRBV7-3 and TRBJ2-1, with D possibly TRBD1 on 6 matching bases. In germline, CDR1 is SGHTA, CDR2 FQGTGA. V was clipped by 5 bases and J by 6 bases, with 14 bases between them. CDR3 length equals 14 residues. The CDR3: CASSPGQSPNEQFF. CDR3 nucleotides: TGTGCCAGCAGCCCCGGACAGTCCCCCAATGAGCAGTTCTTC.

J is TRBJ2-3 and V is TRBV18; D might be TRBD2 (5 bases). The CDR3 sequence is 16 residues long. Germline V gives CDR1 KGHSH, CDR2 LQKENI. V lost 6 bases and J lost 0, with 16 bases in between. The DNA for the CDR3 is TGTGCCAGCTCGCCCGGGATGCCGACTAGCACAGATACGCAGTATTTT. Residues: CASSPGMPTSTDTQYF.

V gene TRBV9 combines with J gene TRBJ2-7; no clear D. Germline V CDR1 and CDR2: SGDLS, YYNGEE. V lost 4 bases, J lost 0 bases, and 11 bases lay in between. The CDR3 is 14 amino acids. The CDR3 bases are TGTGCCAGCAGCCCGTATCCCAGCTCCTACGAGCAGTACGTC. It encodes CASSPYPSSYEQYV.

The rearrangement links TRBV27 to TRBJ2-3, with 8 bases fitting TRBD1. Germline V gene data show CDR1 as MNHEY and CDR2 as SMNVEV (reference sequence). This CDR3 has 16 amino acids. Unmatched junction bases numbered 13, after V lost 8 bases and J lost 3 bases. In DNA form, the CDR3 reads TGTGCCAGCGGCTCTGGCCCCAGGGGGCAGACAGATACGCAGTATTTT. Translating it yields CASGSGPRGQTDTQYF.

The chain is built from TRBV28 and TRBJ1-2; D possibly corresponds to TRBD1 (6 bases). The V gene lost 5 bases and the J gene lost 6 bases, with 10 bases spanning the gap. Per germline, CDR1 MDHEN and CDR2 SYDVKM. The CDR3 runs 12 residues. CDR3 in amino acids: CASSLQGNGYTF. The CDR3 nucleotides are TGTGCCAGCAGTCTACAGGGAAATGGCTACACCTTC.

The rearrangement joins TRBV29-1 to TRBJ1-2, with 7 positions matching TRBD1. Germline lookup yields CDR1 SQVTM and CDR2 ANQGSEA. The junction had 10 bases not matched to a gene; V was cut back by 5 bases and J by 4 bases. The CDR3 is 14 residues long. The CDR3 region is CSVLMGQPSYGYTF. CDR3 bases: TGCAGCGTTCTTATGGGACAGCCTTCCTATGGCTACACCTTC.